This TCR beta chain was observed in a study of pediatric ulcerative colitis (dated by TCRdb to between 2017 and 2020). The study in broad terms: More than 5 ulcerative colitis patients had pancolitis and two had left-sided colitis, with histology consistent with ulcerative colitis in all. By Pediatric Ulcerative Colitis Activity Index, a couple of patients had mild disease, several had moderate disease and three had acute severe colitis. From 8 to 10 newly diagnosed, treatment-naive pediatric ulcerative colitis patients and four non-IBD control children, paired blood and rectal samples were collected. What the work shows at the level of the full study, not this receptor alone: Clonal overlap between a subject's own blood and rectum was significantly greater in ulcerative colitis patients than in controls, which suggests more T cell trafficking to inflamed tissue. A couple of rectal CDR3 clonotypes were detected in all ulcerative colitis patients and were not detected in any of the controls. With only four individuals, the healthy control group was small. Repertoires were derived from total lymphocyte DNA, so rare subsets such as regulatory T cells may have patterns not reflected. For technical reasons, the blood samples of two patients yielded substantially fewer templates, so those samples were excluded from the blood-rectal overlap analysis. Features of the rectal repertoire distinguished controls, mild-moderate colitis patients and acute severe colitis patients, and in acute severe colitis rectal diversity was lower because of clonal expansions.

Rearranged CDR3 beta regions were amplified from genomic DNA with multiplex V and J primers using the immunoSEQ TRB Survey service. To keep sequencing depth the same across samples, survey-level depth of up to 500,000 reads per sample was applied. The libraries were purified and pooled, then sequenced using Illumina technology. On the authors' methods: immunoSEQ online tools were used for productive clonality, sample overlap, pairwise scatters, CDR3 beta length, V/D/J gene usage and productiveness. Calculated diversity was defined as the number of unique rearrangements divided by total templates, multiplied by 100, and Shannon and Simpson indices were computed as well. For principal component analysis, Z-score normalized data were analyzed with the R prcomp function and the ggbiplot package. Morisita's index was used to quantify the clonal overlap between blood and rectum within each subject. Here the immuneACCESS table is served through TCRdb, limited to in-frame sequences with V and J called. Missing clones are a known gap in these copies; in checked studies unresolved V genes cover under half, and the rest lacks a known reason. V and J calls and clone size are those listed in that table; D and trimming were worked out from the DNA. This sample is represented by some 9,100 clones; 80% to 90% of them were singletons. The ten top clones hold approximately 6.8% of the sample.

Taken from the germline V gene (reference sequence), the CDR1 and CDR2 loops are MNHEY and SMNVEV. V is pared back by 6 bases and J by 1 base, with 23 bases lying between the germline termini. The CDR3 spans 18 residues, from the cysteine through the phenylalanine. Only CDR3 DNA remains: 54 bases, in frame from the first base. No immunosuppressive medication had been given to the ulcerative colitis patients before the diagnostic colonoscopy. A blood sample was obtained concurrently with the colonoscopy. The Wizard kit (Promega) was used to extract genomic DNA from the blood and intestinal samples. In regard to this clone: Its antigen target is currently unknown. The input lacks base qualities; no much larger clone sits a single base away.

Sequencing was carried out using blood. The clonotype originates from a girl aged 10 to 17 with moderate ulcerative colitis. The chain is assembled from TRBV27 and TRBJ2-3, with TRBD2 as a weak D call on 6 bases. The nucleotide sequence reads TGTGCCAGCAGAACCCTGCGCGCACGGGGACTGCGCACAGATACGCAGTATTTT. It codes for CASRTLRARGLRTDTQYF.